The rows below give T cell receptor beta chains drawn from one sample of a study of cytomegalovirus exposure and HLA in healthy donors. Repertoires were generated with immunoSEQ multiplex PCR, while TCRdb's copy carries only in-frame clones and drops some. Among about 58,000 clones listed, about 88% were seen once. The sequencing sample was made of PBMCs. The source is a man aged 18 to 29 in good health and CMV-seronegative. Each CDR3 is given with its conserved first and last residue. The D gene is left open where the match is weak. Size is omitted from some rows. Given values are once, few, many or a class for expanded clones.

v_gene: TRBV18
d_gene: TRBD1
abundance: -
j_gene: TRBJ2-7
CDR3aa: CASSPPDRSYEQYF

v_gene: TRBV9
d_gene: -
abundance: -
j_gene: TRBJ2-5
CDR3aa: CASSVGGSGTQYF

v_gene: TRBV10-3
d_gene: TRBD2
abundance: -
j_gene: TRBJ2-7
CDR3aa: CAIREAGGRGEQYF

v_gene: TRBV2
d_gene: TRBD1
abundance: -
j_gene: TRBJ2-1
CDR3aa: CASTQDRGDEQFF

v_gene: TRBV28
d_gene: TRBD1
abundance: -
j_gene: TRBJ1-2
CDR3aa: CASSPPTGTNGYTF

v_gene: TRBV7-6
d_gene: -
abundance: -
j_gene: TRBJ2-1
CDR3aa: CASSPRMGLPSDEQFF

v_gene: TRBV19
d_gene: TRBD2
abundance: -
j_gene: TRBJ2-1
CDR3aa: CASSPGTSASSYNEQFF

v_gene: TRBV19
d_gene: -
abundance: -
j_gene: TRBJ1-1
CDR3aa: CASRDQPQGRRTEAFF

v_gene: TRBV13
d_gene: TRBD2
abundance: once
j_gene: TRBJ2-7
CDR3aa: CASSLTSGRTYEQYF

v_gene: TRBV11-3
d_gene: -
abundance: few
j_gene: TRBJ2-3
CDR3aa: CASSGPGLDTQYF

v_gene: TRBV27
d_gene: TRBD1
abundance: -
j_gene: TRBJ2-5
CDR3aa: CASSASLTGVETQYF

v_gene: TRBV11-2
d_gene: -
abundance: -
j_gene: TRBJ2-4
CDR3aa: CASSPNSLLLAKNIQYF

v_gene: TRBV6-5
d_gene: TRBD1
abundance: -
j_gene: TRBJ1-2
CDR3aa: CASLPGQTSDGYTF

v_gene: TRBV9
d_gene: -
abundance: once
j_gene: TRBJ2-3
CDR3aa: CASSVVGETDTQYF

v_gene: TRBV11-2
d_gene: -
abundance: -
j_gene: TRBJ2-5
CDR3aa: CASSLGLEETQYF